This TCR beta chain was profiled in a study of T cells in localized non-small cell lung cancer. General study results and limits: Sequencing was restricted to one tumor region; therefore, heterogeneity remains possible.

With regard to this clone: The antigen is not known.

CDR1 SGHRS and CDR2 YFSETQ come from the germline V gene. This CDR3 spans 15 amino acids. Deletions cut 3 bases from V and 6 bases from J, with 18 bases between. Clones were sequenced by immunoSEQ multiplex PCR, and TCRdb holds only the in-frame ones, with some missing. This sample has around 140,000 clones; 89% occur once, and the top ten carry around 1.5%. The rearrangement links TRBV5-1 to TRBJ1-2; D unresolved. This receptor was taken from a female donor over 55 with stage I lung adenocarcinoma. This specimen consisted of peripheral blood, obtained before any cancer treatment. The CDR3 DNA is TGCGCCAGCAGCTCCGACAAGGCTTTAAGGGATGGCTACACCTTC. Encoded protein: CASSSDKALRDGYTF.